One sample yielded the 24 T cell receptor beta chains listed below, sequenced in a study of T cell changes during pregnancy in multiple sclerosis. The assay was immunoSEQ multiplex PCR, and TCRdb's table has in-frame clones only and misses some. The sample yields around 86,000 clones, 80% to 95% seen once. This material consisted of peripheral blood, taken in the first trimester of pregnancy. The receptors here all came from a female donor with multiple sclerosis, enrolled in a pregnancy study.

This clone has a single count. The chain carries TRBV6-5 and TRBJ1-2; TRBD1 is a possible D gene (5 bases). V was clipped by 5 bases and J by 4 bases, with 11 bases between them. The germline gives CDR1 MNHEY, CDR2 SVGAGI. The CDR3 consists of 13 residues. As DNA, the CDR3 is TGTGCCAGCAGTCCCTCGGGGGGCTATGGCTACACCTTC. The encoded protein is CASSPSGGYGYTF.

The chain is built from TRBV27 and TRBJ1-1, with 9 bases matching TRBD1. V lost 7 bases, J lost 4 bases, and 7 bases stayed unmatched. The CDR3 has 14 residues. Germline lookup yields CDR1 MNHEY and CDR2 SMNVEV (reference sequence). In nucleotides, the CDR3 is TGTGCCAGCACCAATCGACAGGGGGGCACTGAAGCTTTCTTT. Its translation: CASTNRQGGTEAFF.

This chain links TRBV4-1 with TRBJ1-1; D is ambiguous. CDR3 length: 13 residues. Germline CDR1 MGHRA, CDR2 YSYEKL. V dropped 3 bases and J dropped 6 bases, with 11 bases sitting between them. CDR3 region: CASSHARSPEAFF. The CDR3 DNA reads TGCGCCAGCAGCCACGCCCGAAGCCCTGAAGCTTTCTTT.

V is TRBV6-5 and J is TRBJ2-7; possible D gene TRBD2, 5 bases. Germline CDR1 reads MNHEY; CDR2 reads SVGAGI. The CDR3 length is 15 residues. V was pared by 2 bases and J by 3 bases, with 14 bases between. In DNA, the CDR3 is TGTGCCAGCAGTTACGGGAGCAGAAATATCTACGAGCAGTACTTC. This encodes CASSYGSRNIYEQYF.

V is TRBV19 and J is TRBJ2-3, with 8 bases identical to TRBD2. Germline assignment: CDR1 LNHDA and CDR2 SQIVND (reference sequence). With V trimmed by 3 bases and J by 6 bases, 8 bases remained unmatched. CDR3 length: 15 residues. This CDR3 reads CASSITAGGSDTQYF. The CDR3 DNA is TGTGCCAGTAGTATTACGGCGGGAGGCTCGGATACGCAGTATTTT.

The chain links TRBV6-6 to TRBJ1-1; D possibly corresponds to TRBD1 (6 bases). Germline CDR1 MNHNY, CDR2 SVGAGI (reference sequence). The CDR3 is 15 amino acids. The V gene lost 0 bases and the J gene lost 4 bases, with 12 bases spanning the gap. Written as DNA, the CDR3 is TGTGCCAGCAGTTACTCGGGGGCGTCGGCCACTGAAGCTTTCTTT. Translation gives CASSYSGASATEAFF.

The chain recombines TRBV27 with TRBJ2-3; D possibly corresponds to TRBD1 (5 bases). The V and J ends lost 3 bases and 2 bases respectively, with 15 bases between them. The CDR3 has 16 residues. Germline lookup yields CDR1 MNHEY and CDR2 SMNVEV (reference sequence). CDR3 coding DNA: TGTGCCAGCAGTTTGACGCAGGGTCTTGTCACAGATACGCAGTATTTT. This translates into CASSLTQGLVTDTQYF.

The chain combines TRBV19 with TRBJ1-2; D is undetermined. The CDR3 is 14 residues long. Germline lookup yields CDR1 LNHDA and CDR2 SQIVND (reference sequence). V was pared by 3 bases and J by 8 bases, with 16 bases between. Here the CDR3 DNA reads TGTGCCAGTAGTATCTCCCGAGGGTTCGAGGGCTACACCTTC. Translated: CASSISRGFEGYTF.

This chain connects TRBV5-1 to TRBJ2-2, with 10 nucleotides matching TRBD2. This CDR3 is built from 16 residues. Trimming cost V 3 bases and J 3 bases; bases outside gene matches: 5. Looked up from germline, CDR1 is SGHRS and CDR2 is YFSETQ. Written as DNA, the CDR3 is TGCGCCAGCAGCTCCGAGACTAGCGGGTACACCGGGGAGCTGTTTTTT. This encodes CASSSETSGYTGELFF. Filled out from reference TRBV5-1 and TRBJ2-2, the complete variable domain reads KAGVTQTPRYLIKTRGQQVTLSCSPISGHRSVSWYQQTPGQGLQFLFEYFSETQRNKGNFPGRFSGRQFSNSRSEMNVSTLELGDSALYLCASSSETSGYTGELFFGEGSRLTVL.

The CDR3 sequence is CASTISTGRYTGELFF. As DNA, the CDR3 is TGTGCCAGCACAATATCGACAGGGCGGTACACCGGGGAGCTGTTTTTT. This chain links TRBV9 with TRBJ2-2; 7 bases agree with TRBD1. From germline, CDR1 is SGDLS and CDR2 YYNGEE. J lost 3 bases, V lost 6 bases, and 11 bases had no gene match. This CDR3 comprises 16 residues.

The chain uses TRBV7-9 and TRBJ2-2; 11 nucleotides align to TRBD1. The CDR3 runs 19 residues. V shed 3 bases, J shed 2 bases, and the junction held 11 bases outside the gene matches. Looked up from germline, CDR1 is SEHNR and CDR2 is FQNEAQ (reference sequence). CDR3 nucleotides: TGTGCCAGCAGCTTGAGGACAGGGGGCGACATTTCTAACACCGGGGAGCTGTTTTTT. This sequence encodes CASSLRTGGDISNTGELFF.

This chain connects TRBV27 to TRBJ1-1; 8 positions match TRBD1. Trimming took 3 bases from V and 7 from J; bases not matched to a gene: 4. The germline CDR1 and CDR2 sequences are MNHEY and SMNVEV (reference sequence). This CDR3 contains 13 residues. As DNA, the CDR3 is TGTGCCAGCAGTTTTCAGGGGGCTGTTGAAGCTTTCTTT. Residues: CASSFQGAVEAFF.

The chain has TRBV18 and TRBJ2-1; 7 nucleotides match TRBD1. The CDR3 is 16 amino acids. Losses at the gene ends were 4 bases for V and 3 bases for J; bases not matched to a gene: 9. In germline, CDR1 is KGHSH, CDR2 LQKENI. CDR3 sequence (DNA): TGTGCCAGCTCACATCGGGACAGCCAACTCTACAATGAGCAGTTCTTC. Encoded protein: CASSHRDSQLYNEQFF.

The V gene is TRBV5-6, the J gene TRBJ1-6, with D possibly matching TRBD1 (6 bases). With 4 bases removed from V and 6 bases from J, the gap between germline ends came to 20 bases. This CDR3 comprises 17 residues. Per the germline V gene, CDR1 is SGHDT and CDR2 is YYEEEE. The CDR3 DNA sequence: TGTGCCAGCAGCGGGGGGGCCGGGTCGGGGGCTAATTCACCCCTCCACTTT. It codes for CASSGGAGSGANSPLHF.

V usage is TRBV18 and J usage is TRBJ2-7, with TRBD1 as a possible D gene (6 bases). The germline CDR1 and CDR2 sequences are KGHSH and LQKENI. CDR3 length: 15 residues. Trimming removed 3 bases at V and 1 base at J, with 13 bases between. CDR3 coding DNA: TGTGCCAGCTCACCGGGCTCACAGGGTTCCTACGAGCAGTACTTC. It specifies CASSPGSQGSYEQYF.

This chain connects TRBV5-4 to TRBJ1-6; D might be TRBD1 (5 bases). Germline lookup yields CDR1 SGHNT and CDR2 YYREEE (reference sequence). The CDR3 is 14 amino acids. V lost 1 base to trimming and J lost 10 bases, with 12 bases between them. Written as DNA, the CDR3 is TGTGCCAGCAGCTTGCGGGCAGGGTCATCACCCCTCCACTTT. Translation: CASSLRAGSSPLHF.

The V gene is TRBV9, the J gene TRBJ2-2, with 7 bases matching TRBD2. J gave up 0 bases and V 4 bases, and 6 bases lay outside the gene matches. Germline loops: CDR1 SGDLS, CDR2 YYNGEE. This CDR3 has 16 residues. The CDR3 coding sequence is TGTGCCAGCAGCAGGCAGCGGGGAACGAACACCGGGGAGCTGTTTTTT. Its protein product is CASSRQRGTNTGELFF.

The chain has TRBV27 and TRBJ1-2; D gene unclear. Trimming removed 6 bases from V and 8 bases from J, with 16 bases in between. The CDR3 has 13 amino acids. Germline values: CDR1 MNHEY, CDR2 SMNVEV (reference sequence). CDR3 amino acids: CASRPSPGEGYTF. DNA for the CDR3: TGTGCCAGCAGACCCTCGCCTGGAGAGGGCTACACCTTC.

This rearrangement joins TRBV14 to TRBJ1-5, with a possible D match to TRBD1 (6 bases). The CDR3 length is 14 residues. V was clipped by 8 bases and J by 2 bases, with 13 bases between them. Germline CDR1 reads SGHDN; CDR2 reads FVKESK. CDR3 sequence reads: CASSRGGGNQPQHF. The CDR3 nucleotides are TGTGCCAGCTCACGAGGGGGTGGCAATCAGCCCCAGCATTTT.

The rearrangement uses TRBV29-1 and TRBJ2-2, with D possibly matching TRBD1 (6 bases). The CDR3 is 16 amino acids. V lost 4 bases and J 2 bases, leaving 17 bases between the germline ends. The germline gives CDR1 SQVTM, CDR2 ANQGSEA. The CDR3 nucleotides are TGCAGCGTTGCCTCGTTCCGGGACACCAACACCGGGGAGCTGTTTTTT. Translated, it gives CSVASFRDTNTGELFF.

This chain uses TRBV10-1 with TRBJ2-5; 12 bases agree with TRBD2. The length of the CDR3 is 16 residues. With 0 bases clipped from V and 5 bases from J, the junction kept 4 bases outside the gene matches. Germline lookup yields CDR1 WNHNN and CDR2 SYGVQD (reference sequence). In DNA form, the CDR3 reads TGCGCCAGCAGTGAGTCGCTAGCGGGAGGGCCGGAGACCCAGTACTTC. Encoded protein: CASSESLAGGPETQYF.

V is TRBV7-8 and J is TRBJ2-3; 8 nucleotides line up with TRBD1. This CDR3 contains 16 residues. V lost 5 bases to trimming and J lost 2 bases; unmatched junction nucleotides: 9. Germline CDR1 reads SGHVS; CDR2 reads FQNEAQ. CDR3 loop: CASSPLRDRNTDTQYF. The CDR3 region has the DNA TGTGCCAGCAGCCCCCTCCGGGACAGGAACACAGATACGCAGTATTTT.

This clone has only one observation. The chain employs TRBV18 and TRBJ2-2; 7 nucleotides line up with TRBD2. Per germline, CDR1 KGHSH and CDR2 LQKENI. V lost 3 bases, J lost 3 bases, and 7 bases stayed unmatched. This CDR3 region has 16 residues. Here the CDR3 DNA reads TGTGCCAGCTCACCCCCGGGAGGCCCGCACACCGGGGAGCTGTTTTTT. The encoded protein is CASSPPGGPHTGELFF.

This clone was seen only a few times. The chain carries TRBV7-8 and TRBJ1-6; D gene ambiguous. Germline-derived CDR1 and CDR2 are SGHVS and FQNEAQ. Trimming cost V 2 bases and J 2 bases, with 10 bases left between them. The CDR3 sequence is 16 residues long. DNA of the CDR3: TGTGCCAGCAGCTTAAGACTCGGAGCCTATAATTCACCCCTCCACTTT. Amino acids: CASSLRLGAYNSPLHF.